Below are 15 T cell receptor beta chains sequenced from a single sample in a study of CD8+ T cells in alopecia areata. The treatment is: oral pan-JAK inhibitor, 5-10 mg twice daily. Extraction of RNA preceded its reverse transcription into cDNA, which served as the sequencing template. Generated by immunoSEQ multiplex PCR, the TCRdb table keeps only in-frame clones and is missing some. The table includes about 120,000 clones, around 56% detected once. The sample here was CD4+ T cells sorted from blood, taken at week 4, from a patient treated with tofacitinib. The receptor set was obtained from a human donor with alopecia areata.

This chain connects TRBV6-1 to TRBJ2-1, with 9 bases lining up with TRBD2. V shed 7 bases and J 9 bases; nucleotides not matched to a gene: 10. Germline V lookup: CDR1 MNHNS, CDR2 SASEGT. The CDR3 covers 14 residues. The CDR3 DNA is TGTGCCAGCATAACCGCTAGCGGGGTAGGTGAGCAGTTCTTC. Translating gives CASITASGVGEQFF.

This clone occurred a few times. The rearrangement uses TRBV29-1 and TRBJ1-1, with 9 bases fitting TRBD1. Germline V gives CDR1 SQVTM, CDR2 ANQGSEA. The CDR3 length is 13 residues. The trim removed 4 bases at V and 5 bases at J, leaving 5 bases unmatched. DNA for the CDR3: TGCAGCGTTGCACCGGGACAGGGAACTGAAGCTTTCTTT. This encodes CSVAPGQGTEAFF. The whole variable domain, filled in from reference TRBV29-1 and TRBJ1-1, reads SAVISQKPSRDICQRGTSLTIQCQVDSQVTMMFWYRQQPGQSLTLIATANQGSEATYESGFVIDKFPISRPNLTFSTLTVSNMSPEDSSIYLCSVAPGQGTEAFFGQGTRLTVV.

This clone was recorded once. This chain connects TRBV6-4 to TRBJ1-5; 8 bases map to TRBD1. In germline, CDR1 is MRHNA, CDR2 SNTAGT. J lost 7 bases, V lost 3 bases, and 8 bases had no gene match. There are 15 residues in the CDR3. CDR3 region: CASSEHGQGGQPQHF. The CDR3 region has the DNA TGTGCCAGCAGTGAACACGGACAGGGCGGCCAGCCCCAGCATTTT.

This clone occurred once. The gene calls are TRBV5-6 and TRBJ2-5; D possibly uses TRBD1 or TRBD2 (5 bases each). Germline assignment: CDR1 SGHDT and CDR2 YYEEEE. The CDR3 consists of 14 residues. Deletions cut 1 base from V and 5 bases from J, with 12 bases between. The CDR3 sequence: CASSLTGRFETQYF. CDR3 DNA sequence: TGTGCCAGCAGCTTGACGGGACGATTCGAGACCCAGTACTTC.

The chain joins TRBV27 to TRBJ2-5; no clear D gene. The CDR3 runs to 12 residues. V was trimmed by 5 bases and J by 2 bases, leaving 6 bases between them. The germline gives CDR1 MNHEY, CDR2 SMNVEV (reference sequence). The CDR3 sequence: CASSTRQETQYF. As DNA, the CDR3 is TGTGCCAGCAGTACACGACAAGAGACCCAGTACTTC.

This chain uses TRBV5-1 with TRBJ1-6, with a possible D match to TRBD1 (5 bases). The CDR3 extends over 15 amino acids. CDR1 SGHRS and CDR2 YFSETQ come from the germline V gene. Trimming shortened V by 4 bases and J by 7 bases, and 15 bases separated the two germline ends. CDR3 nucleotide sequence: TGCGCCAGCAGCCCCGTTGCCAGGGCGAATTCACCCCTCCACTTT. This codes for CASSPVARANSPLHF.

This CDR3 reads CASSLSGRVEAFF. CDR3 in DNA: TGCGCCAGCAGCCTCTCGGGGAGGGTTGAAGCTTTCTTT. The V and J genes are TRBV4-1 and TRBJ1-1; D is unresolved. V lost 4 bases, J lost 7 bases, and 13 bases lay in between. Germline assignment: CDR1 MGHRA and CDR2 YSYEKL. There are 13 residues in the CDR3.

CDR3 nucleotides: TGTGCCTGGAGTACTCGTTCCGGGGTTAGGAATGAGCAGTTCTTC. As protein: CAWSTRSGVRNEQFF. J is TRBJ2-1 and V is TRBV30; maybe TRBD2 (5 bases). CDR3 size: 15 residues. Germline V CDR1 and CDR2: GTSNPN, SVGIG (reference sequence). The germline V and J ends were trimmed by 2 bases and 7 bases, with 18 bases remaining between them.

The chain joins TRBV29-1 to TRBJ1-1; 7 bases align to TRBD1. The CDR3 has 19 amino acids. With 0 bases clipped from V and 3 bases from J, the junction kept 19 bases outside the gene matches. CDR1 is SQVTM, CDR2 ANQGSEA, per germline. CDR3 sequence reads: CSVEELTRDSTTWDTEAFF. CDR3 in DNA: TGCAGCGTTGAAGAGTTAACCCGGGACAGTACCACATGGGACACTGAAGCTTTCTTT.

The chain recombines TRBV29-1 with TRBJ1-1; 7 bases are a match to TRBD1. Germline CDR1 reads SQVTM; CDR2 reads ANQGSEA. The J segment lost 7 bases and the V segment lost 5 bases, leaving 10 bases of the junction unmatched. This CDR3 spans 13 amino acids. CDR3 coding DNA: TGCAGCGTTACTGGACAGGCCGGTAGTGAAGCTTTCTTT. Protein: CSVTGQAGSEAFF.

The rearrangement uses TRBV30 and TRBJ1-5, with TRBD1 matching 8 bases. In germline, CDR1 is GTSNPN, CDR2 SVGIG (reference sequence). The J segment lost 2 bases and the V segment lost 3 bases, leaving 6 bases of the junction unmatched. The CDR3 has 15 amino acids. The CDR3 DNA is TGTGCCTGGAGGAGGGGGACAGGTGGCAATCAGCCCCAGCATTTT. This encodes CAWRRGTGGNQPQHF.

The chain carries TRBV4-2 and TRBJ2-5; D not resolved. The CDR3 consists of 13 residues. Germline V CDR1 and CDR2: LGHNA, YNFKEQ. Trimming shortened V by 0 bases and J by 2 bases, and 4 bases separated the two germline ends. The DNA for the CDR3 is TGTGCCAGCAGCCAAGATCTTCAAGAGACCCAGTACTTC. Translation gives CASSQDLQETQYF.

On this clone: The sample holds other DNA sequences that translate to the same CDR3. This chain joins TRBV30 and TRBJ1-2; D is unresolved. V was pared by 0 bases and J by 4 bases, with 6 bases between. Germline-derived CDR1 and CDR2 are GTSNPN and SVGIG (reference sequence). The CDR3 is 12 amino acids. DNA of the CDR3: TGTGCCTGGAGTGTCGCTGCCTATGGCTACACCTTC. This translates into CAWSVAAYGYTF.

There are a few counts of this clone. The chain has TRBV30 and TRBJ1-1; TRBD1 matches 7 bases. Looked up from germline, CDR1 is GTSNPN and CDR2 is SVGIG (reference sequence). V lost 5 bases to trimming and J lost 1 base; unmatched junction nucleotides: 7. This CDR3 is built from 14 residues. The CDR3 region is CAWLFDRANTEAFF. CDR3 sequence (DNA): TGTGCCTGGCTCTTCGACAGGGCGAACACTGAAGCTTTCTTT.

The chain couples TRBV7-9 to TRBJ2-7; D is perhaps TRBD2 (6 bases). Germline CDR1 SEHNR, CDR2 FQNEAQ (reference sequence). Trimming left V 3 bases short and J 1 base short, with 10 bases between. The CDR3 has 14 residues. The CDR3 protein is CASSLEGKSYEQYF. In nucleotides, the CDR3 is TGTGCCAGCAGCTTGGAGGGGAAATCCTACGAGCAGTACTTC.